The 14 T cell receptor beta chains presented below share a single source sample, sequenced in a study of blood T cell repertoires in COVID-19. The protocol was immunoSEQ multiplex PCR, while the TCRdb copy is restricted to in-frame clones and leaves out a portion. The table lists 150,000 to 200,000 clones, about 91% of them singletons. Material: PBMCs or T cells enriched from blood (not recorded which). These receptors were obtained from a woman aged 18-29 years who had recovered from COVID-19.

This chain links TRBV7-9 with TRBJ1-4; possible D gene TRBD1, 5 bases. Trimming took off 5 bases at V and 2 bases at J, with 9 bases between the two ends. CDR3 size: 14 residues. The germline gives CDR1 SEHNR, CDR2 FQNEAQ (reference sequence). The DNA of the CDR3 is TGTGCCAGCAGCCCGGGGGTGACTAATGAAAAACTGTTTTTT. It encodes CASSPGVTNEKLFF.

The chain employs TRBV27 and TRBJ2-2; D ambiguous. V lost 3 bases to trimming and J lost 2 bases, with 7 bases between them. Looked up from germline, CDR1 is MNHEY and CDR2 is SMNVEV (reference sequence). The CDR3 covers 14 residues. In DNA, the CDR3 is TGTGCCAGCAGTTTTCTACTAAACACCGGGGAGCTGTTTTTT. Translated, it gives CASSFLLNTGELFF.

The V call is TRBV7-8, the J call TRBJ2-3; 10 nucleotides match TRBD1. This CDR3 has 17 residues. Germline V gene data show CDR1 as SGHVS and CDR2 as FQNEAQ. V shed 1 base and J 6 bases; nucleotides not matched to a gene: 10. The CDR3 sequence is CASSLVVPGTGADTQYF. The CDR3 DNA sequence: TGTGCCAGCAGCTTAGTAGTTCCCGGGACAGGGGCCGATACGCAGTATTTT.

The chain joins TRBV5-1 to TRBJ1-4; D remains ambiguous. CDR3 size: 15 residues. CDR1 is SGHRS, CDR2 YFSETQ, per germline. The ends were cut back, 1 base at V and 3 bases at J, with 10 bases in the middle. In DNA, the CDR3 is TGCGCCAGCAGCTTGCAGAGGGCGGCTAATGAAAAACTGTTTTTT. Protein: CASSLQRAANEKLFF.

Here the CDR3 reads CASSPKPSEESNEQFF. DNA of the CDR3: TGTGCCAGCAGCCCGAAACCCTCGGAGGAGAGCAATGAGCAGTTCTTC. The chain employs TRBV7-9 and TRBJ2-1, with D maybe TRBD2 (5 bases). The CDR3 has 16 amino acids. The germline V gene encodes CDR1 SEHNR and CDR2 FQNEAQ (reference sequence). Trimming took 5 bases from V and 6 from J, leaving 20 bases between them.

The J gene is TRBJ1-1, the V gene TRBV7-9; the match to TRBD1 covers 8 bases. The V gene end was trimmed by 3 bases and the J gene end by 1 base; junction bases not matched to a gene: 1. CDR1 and CDR2 from the germline V gene are SEHNR and FQNEAQ (reference sequence). The CDR3 has 14 amino acids. The CDR3 DNA is TGTGCCAGCAGCTTCGGGACAGGGAACACTGAAGCTTTCTTT. Its translation is CASSFGTGNTEAFF.

J is TRBJ2-1 and V is TRBV5-4, with TRBD1 identical over 7 bases. This CDR3 comprises 17 residues. Unmatched junction bases numbered 11, after V lost 0 bases and J lost 5 bases. Germline CDR1 SGHNT, CDR2 YYREEE (reference sequence). Here the CDR3 reads CASSLGAGWTGNNEQFF. For the CDR3, the DNA is TGTGCCAGCAGCTTGGGGGCCGGATGGACAGGAAACAATGAGCAGTTCTTC. The complete variable domain, with remaining parts taken from reference TRBV5-4 and TRBJ2-1, reads ETGVTQSPTHLIKTRGQQVTLRCSSQSGHNTVSWYQQALGQGPQFIFQYYREEENGRGNFPPRFSGLQFPNYSSELNVNALELDDSALYLCASSLGAGWTGNNEQFFGPGTRLTVL.

V and J are TRBV4-3 and TRBJ2-4, with 8 bases matching TRBD2. The CDR3 extends over 19 amino acids. Germline CDR1 LGHNA, CDR2 YSLEER. V shed 0 bases, J shed 1 base, and the junction held 11 bases outside the gene matches. The CDR3 nucleotides are TGCGCCAGCAGCCAAGATCGGGCAGCGGGAGCCTTGGCCAAAAACATTCAGTACTTC. Its translation is CASSQDRAAGALAKNIQYF.

CDR3 loop: CASSQAARSGRAYEQYF. As DNA, the CDR3 is TGTGCCAGCAGCCAAGCTGCCAGGAGCGGGAGGGCCTACGAGCAGTACTTC. The chain uses TRBV3-1 (or the pseudogene TRBV3-2) and TRBJ2-7; 10 nucleotides agree with TRBD2. J was trimmed by 2 bases and V by 1 base; bases with no gene match: 8. CDR3 length: 17 amino acids. CDR1 and CDR2 from the germline V gene are LGHDT and YNNKEL (reference sequence).

A few counts support this clone. The CDR3, as DNA: TGTGCCACCAGGCCTAGCGGGAGTACCGGGGAGCTGTTTTTT. Its protein is CATRPSGSTGELFF. The rearrangement uses TRBV24-1 and TRBJ2-2; 10 nucleotides agree with TRBD2. The CDR3 totals 14 residues. The germline V gene has CDR1 KGHDR and CDR2 SFDVKD. V shed 7 bases, J shed 5 bases, and the junction held 3 bases outside the gene matches.

V is TRBV2 and J is TRBJ2-3; 13 bases map to TRBD2. The CDR3 length is 14 residues. Germline V gene data show CDR1 as SNHLY and CDR2 as FYNNEI. V shed 7 bases and J 10 bases; nucleotides not matched to a gene: 8. CDR3: CASKGLAGVSAQYF. The CDR3 DNA follows: TGTGCCAGCAAAGGACTAGCGGGAGTAAGCGCGCAGTATTTT.

The rearrangement uses TRBV28 and TRBJ1-2, with no clear D. The CDR3 is made up of 18 amino acids. Germline-derived CDR1 and CDR2 are MDHEN and SYDVKM. V was trimmed by 5 bases and J by 4 bases, leaving 26 bases between them. The CDR3 bases are TGTGCCAGCAGTCCACCCCTTTGGAGGTACGGGATATTCTATGGCTACACCTTC. Encoded protein: CASSPPLWRYGIFYGYTF.

J is TRBJ2-1 and V is TRBV11-2; TRBD2 aligns across 12 bases. The V and J ends lost 3 bases and 6 bases, in that order; junction bases with no gene match: 6. This CDR3 has 16 residues. Germline CDR1 is SGHAT and CDR2 is FQNNGV. CDR3 sequence (DNA): TGTGCCAGCAGCTTGGCCCTAGCGGGAGGGCTCAATGAGCAGTTCTTC. Translating it yields CASSLALAGGLNEQFF.

V gene TRBV19 combines with J gene TRBJ1-1, with D possibly being TRBD1 (6 bases). The CDR3 is made up of 12 amino acids. CDR1 and CDR2 from the germline V gene are LNHDA and SQIVND (reference sequence). V lost 9 bases, J lost 3 bases, and 11 bases lay in between. The DNA of the CDR3 is TGTGCCAGCTCCAACAGGGACACTGAAGCTTTCTTT. Translating it yields CASSNRDTEAFF.